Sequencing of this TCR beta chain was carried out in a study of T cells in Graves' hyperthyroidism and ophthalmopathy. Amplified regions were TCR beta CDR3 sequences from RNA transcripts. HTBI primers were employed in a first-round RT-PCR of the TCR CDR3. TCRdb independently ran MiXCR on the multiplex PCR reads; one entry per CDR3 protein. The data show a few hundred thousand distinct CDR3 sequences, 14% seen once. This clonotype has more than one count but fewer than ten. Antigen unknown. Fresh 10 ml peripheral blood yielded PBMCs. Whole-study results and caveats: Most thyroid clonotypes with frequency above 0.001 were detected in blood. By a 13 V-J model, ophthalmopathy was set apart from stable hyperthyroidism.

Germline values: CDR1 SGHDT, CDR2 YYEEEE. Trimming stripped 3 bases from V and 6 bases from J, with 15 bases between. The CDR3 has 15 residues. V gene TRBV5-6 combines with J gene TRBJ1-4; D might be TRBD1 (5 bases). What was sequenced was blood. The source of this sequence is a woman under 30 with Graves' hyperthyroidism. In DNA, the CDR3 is TGTGCCAGCAGCTCCAACACGGTGGGGGATGAAAAACTGTTTTTT. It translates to CASSSNTVGDEKLFF.